One T cell receptor beta chain is described in this entry. The antigen is not known. The ends lost 7 bases at V and 3 bases at J; junction bases unmatched: 7. The germline gives CDR1 SGHDT, CDR2 YYEEEE. There are 14 residues in the CDR3. Profiling relied on immunoSEQ multiplex PCR, and the TCRdb table lists in-frame clones only, not all of them. The repertoire holds roughly 350,000 clones, with 80% to 90% as singletons. These data come from a study of cytomegalovirus exposure and HLA in healthy donors. The wider study: Per a later analysis, the roughly 690 first-cohort and more than 100 validation repertoires shared one platform. Whole-study findings and limits: The authors enumerated over 150 TCR beta chains as linked to cytomegalovirus.

The TCR sequence derives from a woman younger than 35 in good health and CMV-seronegative. Sequencing used PBMCs. The chain has TRBV5-6 and TRBJ2-7, with 10 bases matching TRBD2. The CDR3 DNA sequence: TGTGCCAGCTGTTCTAGCGGGAGTATCTACGAGCAGTACTTC. Translating gives CASCSSGSIYEQYF.